Reported below is one T cell receptor (beta chain). The target antigen is unknown. Stated time point: persistent/refractory GD, antithyroid drugs over 5 years with positive TRAb. PBMC-derived RNA was used for the TCR library. Graves' disease diagnoses used American Thyroid Association guidelines. Patients were from an endocrinology department in Xi'an, China. Construction of the TCR beta libraries employed iRepertoire HTBI primers in conjunction with Arm-PCR of CDR3 regions. Each CDR3 protein is one row after TCRdb ran MiXCR on the multiplex PCR reads. This table has 420,000 or so distinct CDR3 sequences, roughly a quarter appearing once. The sample belongs to a study of regulatory T cells in long-lasting Graves disease. Study-wide points: For persistent Graves' patients, TCR diversity was lower than for newly diagnosed ones.

This CDR3 has 15 amino acids. Germline CDR1 and CDR2: MDHEN and SYDVKM. Unmatched junction bases numbered 8, after V lost 4 bases and J lost 4 bases. Sequencing was performed on peripheral blood mononuclear cells (PBMCs), taken when the disease was refractory, from a patient treated with antithyroid drugs. The chain couples TRBV28 to TRBJ2-7; TRBD1 aligns across 9 bases. This receptor was taken from a female donor with Graves disease. In nucleotides, the CDR3 is TGTGCCAGCAGTTATGGAGTGACAGGGGGTTACGAGCAGTACTTC. Protein: CASSYGVTGGYEQYF.